Below, 27 T cell receptor beta chains from the same sample are listed, as sequenced in a study of cytomegalovirus exposure and HLA in healthy donors. The PCR employed 60 Vbeta primers together with 13 Jbeta primers. Assay: immunoSEQ multiplex PCR; the TCRdb copy retains only in-frame clones and omits some. The sample records some 200,000 clones, 75% to 80% being singletons. The material sequenced was PBMCs. Source of these receptors: a man aged 18-30 years in good health and CMV-seronegative.

This clone was picked up one time. The J gene is TRBJ1-5, the V gene TRBV6-1; D not resolved. The CDR3 length is 12 residues. Germline values: CDR1 MNHNS, CDR2 SASEGT. V lost 3 bases, J lost 5 bases, and 5 bases lay in between. The CDR3: CASSDQDQPQHF. The CDR3 bases are TGTGCCAGCAGTGATCAGGATCAGCCCCAGCATTTT.

This chain links TRBV30 with TRBJ1-1, with 9 bases aligning to TRBD1. V shed 6 bases, J shed 8 bases, and the junction held 7 bases outside the gene matches. Germline V lookup: CDR1 GTSNPN, CDR2 SVGIG (reference sequence). The CDR3 totals 12 residues. The CDR3 coding sequence is TGTGCCTGCGGGACAGGGCCCGGGGAAGCTTTCTTT. Translating gives CACGTGPGEAFF.

J is TRBJ1-4 and V is TRBV9, with D possibly TRBD1 on 6 matching bases. The CDR3 consists of 12 residues. CDR1 SGDLS and CDR2 YYNGEE come from the germline V gene. V was cut by 4 bases and J by 11 bases, with 12 bases left in between. This CDR3 is CASSPDQGKLFF. For the CDR3, the DNA is TGTGCCAGCAGCCCAGACCAGGGGAAACTGTTTTTT. The full variable domain, completed using reference TRBV9 and TRBJ1-4, is DSGVTQTPKHLITATGQRVTLRCSPRSGDLSVYWYQQSLDQGLQFLIQYYNGEERAKGNILERFSAQQFPDLHSELNLSSLELGDSALYFCASSPDQGKLFFGSGTQLSVL.

The chain links TRBV11-2 to TRBJ2-1; a weak D match, TRBD1 (6 bases). With 8 bases removed from V and 5 bases from J, the gap between germline ends came to 16 bases. This CDR3 region has 14 residues. The germline CDR1 and CDR2 sequences are SGHAT and FQNNGV. DNA of the CDR3: TGTGCCAGCGCCAATCGGGACACTAACAATGAGCAGTTCTTC. Its translation: CASANRDTNNEQFF.

The chain recombines TRBV2 with TRBJ1-2; D gene ambiguous. CDR1 and CDR2 (germline): SNHLY, FYNNEI. The CDR3 extends over 13 amino acids. Trimming removed 4 bases at V and 3 bases at J, with 9 bases between. The CDR3 nucleotides are TGTGCCAGCAGTGCGAGGGTGGACTATGGCTACACCTTC. It is translated as CASSARVDYGYTF. Using reference TRBV2 and TRBJ1-2 for the parts outside the CDR3, the full variable domain is EPEVTQTPSHQVTQMGQEVILRCVPISNHLYFYWYRQILGQKVEFLVSFYNNEISEKSEIFDDQFSVERPDGSNFTLKIRSTKLEDSAMYFCASSARVDYGYTFGSGTRLTVV.

About this clone: Different DNA sequences within this sample yield the same CDR3. The rearrangement joins TRBV7-8 to TRBJ2-3; possibly TRBD2 for D (6 bases). The V end lost 1 base, the J end lost 6 bases, and 14 bases lay between the germline ends. This CDR3 is built from 15 residues. Germline values: CDR1 SGHVS, CDR2 FQNEAQ. CDR3 nucleotides: TGTGCCAGCAGCTTAGGTCGCCTAGCGCCGGATACGCAGTATTTT. Encoded protein: CASSLGRLAPDTQYF.

This chain joins TRBV21-1 and TRBJ2-1; TRBD2 is taken as the D call from the table, unchecked against the DNA. TRBV21-1 is noted as a pseudogene. CDR3 length equals 20 residues. The CDR3 DNA sequence: TGTGCCAGCAGCAAAGGAAAGGGTAGGATGTCTAGCGGGGACCACAATGAGCAGTTCTTC. The encoded protein is CASSKGKGRMSSGDHNEQFF.

This clone occurred a few times. This sequence joins TRBV6-5 and TRBJ2-7; 11 bases line up with TRBD1. The CDR3 has 16 residues. CDR1 is MNHEY, CDR2 SVGAGI, per germline. J lost 3 bases, V lost 1 base, and 5 bases had no gene match. The CDR3 nucleotides are TGTGCCAGCAGTTACTTTGGGACAGGGGGAGGCTACGAGCAGTACTTC. Translating it yields CASSYFGTGGGYEQYF.

The V and J genes are TRBV19 and TRBJ2-2, with 7 bases fitting TRBD1. V lost 5 bases, J lost 4 bases, and 7 bases stayed unmatched. This CDR3 is 15 amino acids long. Germline lookup yields CDR1 LNHDA and CDR2 SQIVND (reference sequence). The CDR3 region has the DNA TGTGCCAGTAGTCCCGTAGGGACAGCCACCGGGGAGCTGTTTTTT. Protein: CASSPVGTATGELFF. Full variable domain (remainder filled in from reference TRBV19 and TRBJ2-2): DGGITQSPKYLFRKEGQNVTLSCEQNLNHDAMYWYRQDPGQGLRLIYYSQIVNDFQKGDIAEGYSVSREKKESFPLTVTSAQKNPTAFYLCASSPVGTATGELFFGEGSRLTVL.

V gene TRBV4-2 combines with J gene TRBJ1-1; D is possibly TRBD1 (6 bases). The CDR3 loop spans 17 amino acids. Germline-derived CDR1 and CDR2 are LGHNA and YNFKEQ. The V end lost 0 bases, the J end lost 4 bases, and 18 bases lay between the germline ends. The CDR3 coding sequence is TGTGCCAGCAGCCAAGATCGGGGGGCACGGAGGGGCACTGAAGCTTTCTTT. Protein product: CASSQDRGARRGTEAFF.

The J gene is TRBJ1-5, the V gene TRBV11-2, with a weak D call TRBD1 (6 bases). The CDR3 runs 15 residues. V was cut by 5 bases and J by 4 bases, with 15 bases left in between. Germline CDR1 reads SGHAT; CDR2 reads FQNNGV. DNA for the CDR3: TGTGCCAGCAGCCAGGGGTCGTTGGGTAATCAGCCCCAGCATTTT. Residues: CASSQGSLGNQPQHF.

This rearrangement joins TRBV14 to TRBJ2-5; no reliable D call. Germline CDR1 is SGHDN and CDR2 is FVKESK. The length of the CDR3 is 17 residues. The V gene lost 0 bases and the J gene lost 7 bases, with 21 bases spanning the gap. The CDR3, as DNA: TGTGCCAGCAGCCAAGATCGGGTCGGGTCAAGATCCGGGACCCAGTACTTC. It is translated as CASSQDRVGSRSGTQYF.

The V call is TRBV15, the J call TRBJ1-2, with 8 nucleotides matching TRBD1. CDR1 and CDR2 (germline): LNHNV, YYDKDF (reference sequence). The CDR3 runs to 18 residues. V gave up 3 bases and J gave up 0 bases; unmatched junction bases: 12. The CDR3, as DNA: TGTGCCACCAGCAGCTTTTCGGGACAGGCAAAAACTAACTATGGCTACACCTTC. This translates into CATSSFSGQAKTNYGYTF.

As concerns this clone: Relative to the germline gene, one junction end is altered; a read error may explain this. The chain employs TRBV18 and TRBJ1-5; no reliable D call. Germline CDR1 KGHSH, CDR2 LQKENI. CDR3 size: 13 residues. The CDR3 protein is CASSPHEYQPQHF. The CDR3 DNA reads TGTGCCAGCTCCCCACATGAGTACCAGCCCCAGCATTTT.

V gene TRBV6-4 combines with J gene TRBJ1-2, with D maybe TRBD1 (6 bases). The ends were cut back, 5 bases at V and 2 bases at J, with 15 bases in the middle. Germline V CDR1 and CDR2: MRHNA, SNTAGT. The CDR3 has 15 amino acids. The CDR3 sequence: CASSLEAGENYGYTF. In DNA form, the CDR3 reads TGTGCCAGCAGTCTTGAGGCAGGGGAGAACTATGGCTACACCTTC.

The chain couples TRBV7-3 to TRBJ2-2; TRBD2 matches 8 bases. CDR3 length: 16 amino acids. Looked up from germline, CDR1 is SGHTA and CDR2 is FQGTGA. The V and J ends lost 5 bases and 3 bases, in that order; junction bases with no gene match: 8. CDR3 residues: CASSPTGGQDTGELFF. The CDR3 DNA sequence: TGTGCCAGCAGCCCGACGGGGGGGCAGGACACCGGGGAGCTGTTTTTT.

The chain couples TRBV19 to TRBJ1-6; D gene uncertain. V was pared by 6 bases and J by 14 bases, with 14 bases between. Germline-derived CDR1 and CDR2 are LNHDA and SQIVND (reference sequence). The CDR3 is 12 residues long. CDR3 loop: CASSPQQSTLHF. CDR3 DNA: TGTGCCAGTAGCCCTCAACAGTCCACCCTCCACTTT.

The chain is built from TRBV7-3 and TRBJ2-5, with 10 bases lining up with TRBD2. The CDR3 is made up of 14 amino acids. The germline gives CDR1 SGHTA, CDR2 FQGTGA. Trimming took 7 bases from V and 5 from J; bases not matched to a gene: 7. This chain's CDR3 is CASTSLAGVETQYF. The CDR3 DNA reads as TGTGCCAGCACCTCTCTAGCGGGGGTTGAGACCCAGTACTTC.

This CDR3 is CASSPQGQGLEAFF. In DNA, the CDR3 is TGTGCCAGCTCACCACAGGGACAGGGCCTAGAAGCTTTCTTT. The J gene is TRBJ1-1, the V gene TRBV18, with TRBD1 identical over 9 bases. V shed 1 base, J shed 8 bases, and the junction held 5 bases outside the gene matches. Germline CDR1 reads KGHSH; CDR2 reads LQKENI. The CDR3 covers 14 residues.

This clone was picked up one time. The chain joins TRBV28 to TRBJ2-3; 8 nucleotides line up with TRBD2. The junction had 9 bases not matched to a gene; V was cut back by 2 bases and J by 2 bases. The length of the CDR3 is 17 residues. The germline V gene encodes CDR1 MDHEN and CDR2 SYDVKM. The CDR3 nucleotides read TGTGCCAGCAGTTTACCCCCCTTAGCGGGATCCACAGATACGCAGTATTTT. It translates to CASSLPPLAGSTDTQYF.

The chain carries TRBV30 and TRBJ2-1; D might be TRBD2 (6 bases). From germline, CDR1 is GTSNPN and CDR2 SVGIG (reference sequence). The V and J ends lost 5 bases and 4 bases respectively, with 15 bases between them. This CDR3 comprises 14 residues. The CDR3 nucleotides are TGTGCCTGGGACCCGCCCGGGGGATACAATGAGCAGTTCTTC. Residues: CAWDPPGGYNEQFF.

This sequence joins TRBV7-2 and TRBJ2-1; 9 nucleotides align to TRBD1. CDR3 length equals 13 residues. Germline assignment: CDR1 SGHTA and CDR2 FQGNSA. Trimming took 8 bases from V and 7 from J; bases not matched to a gene: 6. The CDR3 sequence: CASLRDRVNEQFF. Here the CDR3 DNA reads TGTGCCAGCCTCCGGGACAGGGTTAATGAGCAGTTCTTC.

The V gene is TRBV5-1, the J gene TRBJ1-2; D unresolved. This CDR3 comprises 15 residues. Trimming left V 0 bases short and J 4 bases short, with 13 bases between. Per germline, CDR1 SGHRS and CDR2 YFSETQ. The CDR3 DNA reads TGCGCCAGCAGCTTGGACGAAACGGTCGGCTATGGCTACACCTTC. Its protein is CASSLDETVGYGYTF. Using reference TRBV5-1 and TRBJ1-2 for the parts outside the CDR3, the full variable domain is KAGVTQTPRYLIKTRGQQVTLSCSPISGHRSVSWYQQTPGQGLQFLFEYFSETQRNKGNFPGRFSGRQFSNSRSEMNVSTLELGDSALYLCASSLDETVGYGYTFGSGTRLTVV.

This chain links TRBV19 with TRBJ2-5, with 7 bases fitting TRBD2. The ends lost 3 bases at V and 2 bases at J; junction bases unmatched: 6. Germline V gene lookup returns CDR1 LNHDA and CDR2 SQIVND (reference sequence). This CDR3 has 15 amino acids. The CDR3 spells CASSIGRGIQETQYF. The DNA of the CDR3 is TGTGCCAGTAGTATTGGGCGGGGGATACAAGAGACCCAGTACTTC.

The genes are TRBV19 and TRBJ1-1, with D possibly being TRBD1 (5 bases). The V end lost 4 bases, the J end lost 3 bases, and 12 bases lay between the germline ends. Per the germline V gene, CDR1 is LNHDA and CDR2 is SQIVND (reference sequence). CDR3 length: 14 amino acids. The CDR3 is CASSTIQGDTEAFF. CDR3 sequence (DNA): TGTGCCAGTAGTACCATTCAGGGCGACACTGAAGCTTTCTTT.

This chain uses TRBV19 with TRBJ1-6, with unresolved D. The germline gives CDR1 LNHDA, CDR2 SQIVND (reference sequence). Trimming took 2 bases from V and 5 from J, leaving 10 bases between them. This CDR3 contains 15 residues. The CDR3 sequence is CASSISSGDNSPLHF. CDR3 DNA: TGTGCCAGTAGTATAAGTTCCGGGGATAATTCACCCCTCCACTTT.

This clone appeared a few times. The chain recombines TRBV30 with TRBJ1-4, with a possible D match to TRBD1 (5 bases). V lost 6 bases and J lost 0, with 20 bases in between. The germline V gene encodes CDR1 GTSNPN and CDR2 SVGIG (reference sequence). CDR3 size: 17 residues. CDR3 nucleotides: TGTGCCTGTTTACTCCCGGGACTCTTGGCAACTAATGAAAAACTGTTTTTT. Encoded protein: CACLLPGLLATNEKLFF.